The clone carrying this T cell receptor beta chain has at least ten counts. Antigen unknown. The source of the sample is a study of early T cells in non-severe SARS-CoV-2 infection. At the level of the study: Unsorted whole-blood RNA was sequenced in bulk, leaving chains unpaired.

CDR1 SEHNR and CDR2 FQNEAQ come from the germline V gene (reference sequence). V was trimmed by 5 bases and J by 4 bases, leaving 9 bases between them. This CDR3 has 13 amino acids. Researchers attached unique molecular identifiers to individual cDNA molecules. TCRdb reanalysed the 5' RACE reads using MiXCR and keeps one entry per CDR3 protein. The sample has about 23,000 distinct CDR3 sequences, around 5.2% seen once. Study-wide points: The VDJdb matching leaned toward anti-spike CD8 responses and overlooked private and CD4 specificities.

The chain is built from TRBV7-9 and TRBJ1-5; D is perhaps TRBD1 (5 bases). The sequence was obtained from an adult who was a healthcare worker with PCR-confirmed SARS-CoV-2 infection or an uninfected control (not recorded which). Sequenced input: whole blood. The chain's CDR3 is CASSPTVNQPQHF. Here the CDR3 DNA reads TGTGCCAGCAGCCCGACAGTTAATCAGCCCCAGCATTTT.